This T cell receptor beta chain was profiled in a study of CD8 T cells in Susac syndrome. When the RNA was reverse transcribed, random hexamers were used with an input of about 0.45 to 1 ug. A multiplex approach, immunoSEQ multiplex PCR, amplified TCR beta CDR3 across 54 Vbeta and 13 Jbeta. A single record per CDR3 protein comes from TCRdb applying MiXCR to the immunoSEQ multiplex PCR reads. The sample records some 220,000 distinct CDR3 sequences, roughly 96% being singletons. The study's findings and limits: By the study's own acknowledgment, its TCR sequencing and HLA analysis included relatively few individuals.

Sequencing of TCR beta was carried out in blood CD8+ and CD4+ T cells. Negative magnetic isolation gave CD8+ and CD4+ cells; FACS enriched CD8+ TEMRA. Turning to this clonotype: Its antigen is unidentified.

This TCR derives from a human donor with multiple sclerosis. Material for sequencing was CD4+ T cells from PBMCs.

The DNA for the CDR3 is TGTGCCAGCAGTCCAGGGAAGACCCAGTACTTC. Its protein product is CASSPGKTQYF. The V and J genes are TRBV28 and TRBJ2-5; D possibly corresponds to TRBD1 (5 bases). The ends were cut back, 5 bases at V and 6 bases at J, with 7 bases in the middle. The CDR3 is 11 amino acids. The germline V gene has CDR1 MDHEN and CDR2 SYDVKM.